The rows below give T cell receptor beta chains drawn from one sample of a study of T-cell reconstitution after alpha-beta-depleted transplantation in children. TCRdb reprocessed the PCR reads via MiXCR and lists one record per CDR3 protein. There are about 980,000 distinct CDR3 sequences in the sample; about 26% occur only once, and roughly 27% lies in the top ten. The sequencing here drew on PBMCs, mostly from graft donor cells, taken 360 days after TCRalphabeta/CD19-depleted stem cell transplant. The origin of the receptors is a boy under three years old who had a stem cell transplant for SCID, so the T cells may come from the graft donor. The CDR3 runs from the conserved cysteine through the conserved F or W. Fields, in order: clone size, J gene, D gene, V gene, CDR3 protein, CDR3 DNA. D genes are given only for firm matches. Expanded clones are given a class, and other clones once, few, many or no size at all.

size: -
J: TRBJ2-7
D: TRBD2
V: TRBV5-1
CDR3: CASSGSSLAELAVQQYF
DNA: TGCGCCAGCAGCGGATCATCTCTAGCGGAACTAGCGGTGCAGCAGTACTTC

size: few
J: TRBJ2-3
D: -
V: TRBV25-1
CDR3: CATRDSSTDTQYF
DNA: TGTGCCACCAGGGATTCTAGCACAGATACGCAGTATTTT

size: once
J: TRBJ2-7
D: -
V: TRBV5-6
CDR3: CASSSQTAIFPYEQYF
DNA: TGTGCCAGCAGCTCGCAGACAGCGATTTTTCCCTACGAGCAGTACTTC

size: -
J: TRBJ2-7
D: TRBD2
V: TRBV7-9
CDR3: CASSLTSGANEQYF
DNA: TGTGCCAGCAGCCTGACTAGCGGGGCCAACGAGCAGTACTTC

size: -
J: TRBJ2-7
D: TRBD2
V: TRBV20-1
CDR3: CSARSGGGWYEQYF
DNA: TGCAGTGCTAGATCGGGGGGAGGATGGTACGAGCAGTACTTC

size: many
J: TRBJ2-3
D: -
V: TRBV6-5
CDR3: CASSFLAGTDTQYF
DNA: TGTGCCAGCAGTTTTCTAGCTGGCACAGATACGCAGTATTTT

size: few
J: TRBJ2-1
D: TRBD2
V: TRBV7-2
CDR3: CASSFSGRHNEQFF
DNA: TGTGCCAGCAGCTTTAGCGGGCGCCACAATGAGCAGTTCTTC

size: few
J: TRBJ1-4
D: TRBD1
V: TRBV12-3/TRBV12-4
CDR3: CASSLAPGQGNEKLFF
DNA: TGTGCCAGCAGTTTAGCGCCAGGACAGGGGAATGAAAAACTGTTTTTT

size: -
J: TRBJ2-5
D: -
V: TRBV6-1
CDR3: CASRSLPQETQYF
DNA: TGTGCCAGCAGGTCCCTACCCCAAGAGACCCAGTACTTC

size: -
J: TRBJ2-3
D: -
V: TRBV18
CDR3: CASSPPVGRGDTQYF
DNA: TGTGCCAGCTCACCACCGGTAGGGAGAGGAGATACGCAGTATTTT

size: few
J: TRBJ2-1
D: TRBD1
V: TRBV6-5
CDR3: CASSYRMGTGGLLWNEQFF
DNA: TGTGCCAGCAGTTACAGAATGGGGACAGGGGGTTTATTGTGGAATGAGCAGTTCTTC

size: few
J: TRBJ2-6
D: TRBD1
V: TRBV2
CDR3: CASSPTGTGANVLTF
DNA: TGTGCCAGCAGCCCGACAGGGACTGGGGCCAACGTCCTGACTTTC

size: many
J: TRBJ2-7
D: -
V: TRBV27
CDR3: CASSPLGGSYEQYF
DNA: TGTGCCAGCAGCCCCCTTGGGGGCTCCTACGAGCAGTACTTC

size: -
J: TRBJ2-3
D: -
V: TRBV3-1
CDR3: CASGDKADTQYF
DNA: TGTGCCAGCGGAGACAAAGCAGATACGCAGTATTTT

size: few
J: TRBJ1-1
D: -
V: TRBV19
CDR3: CASISPANRDRRHEAFF
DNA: TGTGCCAGTATCTCCCCGGCAAACCGGGACCGACGCCATGAAGCTTTCTTT

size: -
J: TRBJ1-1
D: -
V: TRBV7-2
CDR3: CASSAQRQNTEAFF
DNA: TGTGCCAGCAGCGCTCAGCGTCAGAACACTGAAGCTTTCTTT

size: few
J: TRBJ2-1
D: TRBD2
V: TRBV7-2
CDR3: CASSFRRVAGDNEQFF
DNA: TGTGCCAGCAGCTTTCGGAGGGTAGCGGGAGACAATGAGCAGTTCTTC

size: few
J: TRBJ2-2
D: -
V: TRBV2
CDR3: CASIRGRELFF
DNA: TGTGCCAGCATTCGGGGCCGGGAGCTGTTTTTT

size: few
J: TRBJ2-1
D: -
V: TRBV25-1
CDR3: CASSEFGGLSSYNEQFF
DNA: TGTGCCAGCAGTGAATTCGGCGGGTTGAGCTCCTACAATGAGCAGTTCTTC

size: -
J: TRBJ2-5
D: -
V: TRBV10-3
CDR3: CAISDGVRGGETQYF
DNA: TGTGCCATCAGTGACGGAGTGCGAGGCGGAGAGACCCAGTACTTC

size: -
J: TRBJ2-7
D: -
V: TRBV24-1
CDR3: CATSDSDDNEQYF
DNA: TGTGCCACCAGTGATTCTGATGACAACGAGCAGTACTTC

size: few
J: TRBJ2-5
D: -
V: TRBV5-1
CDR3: CASSFAPETQYF
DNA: TGCGCCAGCAGCTTCGCCCCAGAGACCCAGTACTTC

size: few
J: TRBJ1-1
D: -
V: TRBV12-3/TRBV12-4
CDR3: CASTLAGMNTEAFF
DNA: TGTGCCAGCACTCTCGCGGGCATGAACACTGAAGCTTTCTTT

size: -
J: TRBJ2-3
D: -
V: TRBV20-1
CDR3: CSARRGGGPSTDTQYF
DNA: TGCAGTGCCCGAAGAGGGGGAGGGCCGAGCACAGATACGCAGTATTTT

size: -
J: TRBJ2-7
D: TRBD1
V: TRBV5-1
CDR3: CASSLGPRRGRGYEQYF
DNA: TGCGCCAGCAGCTTAGGACCACGAAGGGGGCGCGGTTACGAGCAGTACTTC

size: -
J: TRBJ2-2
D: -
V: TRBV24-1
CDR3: CATTHGTSGELFF
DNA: TGTGCCACCACCCACGGGACGTCCGGGGAGCTGTTTTTT

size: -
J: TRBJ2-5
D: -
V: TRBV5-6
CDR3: CASSLGGLSKVTQYF
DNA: TGTGCCAGCAGCTTGGGGGGCCTGTCCAAGGTGACCCAGTACTTC

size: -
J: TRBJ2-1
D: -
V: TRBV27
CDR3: CASSPFSGSLQGNEQFF
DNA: TGTGCCAGCAGTCCCTTCTCCGGGTCCCTCCAGGGCAATGAGCAGTTCTTC

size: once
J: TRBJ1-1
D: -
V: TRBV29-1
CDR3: CSVEDLGGAFF
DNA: TGCAGCGTTGAAGATCTAGGGGGGGCTTTCTTT

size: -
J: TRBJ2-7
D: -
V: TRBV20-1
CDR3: CSARGLRNSPREQYF
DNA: TGCAGTGCTAGAGGCCTTAGAAATTCCCCTCGCGAGCAGTACTTC

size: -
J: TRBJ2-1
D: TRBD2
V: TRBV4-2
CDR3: CASSQAERGTEQFF
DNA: TGTGCCAGCAGCCAAGCGGAGCGGGGGACTGAGCAGTTCTTC

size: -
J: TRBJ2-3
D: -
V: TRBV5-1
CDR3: CASSLGAWGPTDTQYF
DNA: TGCGCCAGCAGCTTGGGAGCGTGGGGGCCGACAGATACGCAGTATTTT

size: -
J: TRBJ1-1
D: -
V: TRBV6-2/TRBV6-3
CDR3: CASSATRGSNTEAFF
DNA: TGTGCCAGCAGTGCCACACGGGGATCGAACACTGAAGCTTTCTTT

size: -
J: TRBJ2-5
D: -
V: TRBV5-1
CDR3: CASGNTGGLGETQYF
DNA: TGCGCCAGCGGAAACACCGGGGGATTGGGGGAGACCCAGTACTTC

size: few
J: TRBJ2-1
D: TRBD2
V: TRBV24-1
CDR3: CATSGTSGGEGYNEQFF
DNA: TGTGCCACCTCAGGGACTAGCGGGGGGGAGGGCTACAATGAGCAGTTCTTC

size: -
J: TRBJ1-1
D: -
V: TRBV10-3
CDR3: CAISERGVNTEAFF
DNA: TGTGCCATCAGTGAGCGCGGCGTGAACACTGAAGCTTTCTTT

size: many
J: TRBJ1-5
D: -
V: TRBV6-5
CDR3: CASSYRGPNQPQHF
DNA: TGTGCCAGCAGTTATCGGGGCCCCAATCAGCCCCAGCATTTT

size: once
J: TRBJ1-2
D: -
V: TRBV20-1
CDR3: CSARGVTDYGYTF
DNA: TGCAGTGCTAGGGGGGTTACCGACTATGGCTACACCTTC

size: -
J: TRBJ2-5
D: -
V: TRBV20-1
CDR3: CSAYYRVGETQYF
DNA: TGCAGTGCTTATTACAGGGTCGGAGAGACCCAGTACTTC

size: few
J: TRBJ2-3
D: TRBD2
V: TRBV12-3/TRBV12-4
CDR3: CASHMGSGGRDTQYF
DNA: TGTGCCAGCCATATGGGTAGCGGGGGGAGGGATACGCAGTATTTT

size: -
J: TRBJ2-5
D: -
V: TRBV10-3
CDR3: CAIRRDTLQETQYF
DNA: TGTGCCATCAGGAGGGACACCCTACAAGAGACCCAGTACTTC